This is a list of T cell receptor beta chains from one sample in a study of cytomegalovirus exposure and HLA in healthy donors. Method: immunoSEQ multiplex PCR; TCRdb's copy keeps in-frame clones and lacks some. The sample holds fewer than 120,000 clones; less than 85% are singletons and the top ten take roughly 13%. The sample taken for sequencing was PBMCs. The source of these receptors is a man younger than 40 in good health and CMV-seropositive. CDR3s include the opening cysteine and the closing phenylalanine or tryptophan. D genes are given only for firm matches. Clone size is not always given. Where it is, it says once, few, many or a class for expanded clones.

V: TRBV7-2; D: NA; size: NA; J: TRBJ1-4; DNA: TGTGCCAGCAGCTTAGGGACATCTTCTGAAAAACTGTTTTTT; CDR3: CASSLGTSSEKLFF
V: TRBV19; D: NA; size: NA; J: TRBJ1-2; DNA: TGTGCCAGTATTGGGCGGGACGGCTATGGCTACACCTTC; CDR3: CASIGRDGYGYTF
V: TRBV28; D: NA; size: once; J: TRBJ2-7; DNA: TGTGCCAGCAGGCCCTCGGAGGGGCCCTCCTCCTACGAGCAGTACTTC; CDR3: CASRPSEGPSSYEQYF
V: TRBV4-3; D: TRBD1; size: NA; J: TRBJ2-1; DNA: TGCGCCAGCAGTCAAGGACCACCGGGACAGTCCTACAATGAGCAGTTCTTC; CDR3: CASSQGPPGQSYNEQFF
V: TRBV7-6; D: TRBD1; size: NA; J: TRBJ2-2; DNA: TGTGCCAGCAGCTTAGTTGGGGGACAGGGGAACACCGGGGAGCTGTTTTTT; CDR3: CASSLVGGQGNTGELFF
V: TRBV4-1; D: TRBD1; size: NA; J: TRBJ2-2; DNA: TGCGCCAGCAGCCAGAGACAGGGGTCCGGGGAGCTGTTTTTT; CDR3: CASSQRQGSGELFF
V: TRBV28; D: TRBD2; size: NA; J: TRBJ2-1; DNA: TGTGCCAGCAGTTTGGACGCGGGGACTACCCACAATGAGCAGTTCTTC; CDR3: CASSLDAGTTHNEQFF
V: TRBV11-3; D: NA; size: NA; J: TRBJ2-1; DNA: TGTGCCAGCAGCTTACGGGGGGCTTCCAACAATGAGCAGTTCTTC; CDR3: CASSLRGASNNEQFF
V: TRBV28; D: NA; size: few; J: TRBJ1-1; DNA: TGTGCCAGCAGCCGAGGGGGGGCGAACACTGAAGCTTTCTTT; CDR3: CASSRGGANTEAFF
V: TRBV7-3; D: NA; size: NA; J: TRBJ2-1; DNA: TGTGCCAGCAGCATCGGGGGGCCCACCTACAATGAGCAGTTCTTC; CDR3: CASSIGGPTYNEQFF
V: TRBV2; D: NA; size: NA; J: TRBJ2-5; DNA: TGTGCCAGCACAGGGGCCCTGGGGTTTACGGAGACCCAGTACTTC; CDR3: CASTGALGFTETQYF
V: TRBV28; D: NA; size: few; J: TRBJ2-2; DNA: TGTGCCAGCAGTTCCGGCGGGGCGATCAAACCCGGGGAGCTGTTTTTT; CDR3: CASSSGGAIKPGELFF
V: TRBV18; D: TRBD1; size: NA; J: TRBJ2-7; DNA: TGTGCCAGCTCACCACCGGGACAGGGGCACGAGCAGTACTTC; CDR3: CASSPPGQGHEQYF
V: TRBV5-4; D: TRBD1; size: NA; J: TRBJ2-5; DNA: TGTGCCAGCAGCTTGGGTGGGACAGGGCGGGGAGAGACCCAGTACTTC; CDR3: CASSLGGTGRGETQYF
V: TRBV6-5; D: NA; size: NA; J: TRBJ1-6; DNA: TGTGCCAGCACCGAGAGGTATAATTCACCCCTCCACTTT; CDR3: CASTERYNSPLHF
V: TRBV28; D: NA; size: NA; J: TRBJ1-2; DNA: TGTGCCAGCAGTTTAGGATGGGGCCAGGGCTACACCTTC; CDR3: CASSLGWGQGYTF
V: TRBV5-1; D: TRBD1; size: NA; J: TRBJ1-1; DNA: TGCGCCAGCAGCTTGGTGGGACAGGGTTTTGGCGGCACTGAAGCTTTCTTT; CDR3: CASSLVGQGFGGTEAFF
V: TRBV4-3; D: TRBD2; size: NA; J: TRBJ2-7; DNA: TGCGCCAGCAGCCAAGTACTAGCGGGGGGTTTCGGGGAGCAGTACTTC; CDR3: CASSQVLAGGFGEQYF
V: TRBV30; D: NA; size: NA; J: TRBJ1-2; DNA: TGTGCCTGGCTTGCCCCGGACAAGGCTAACTATGGCTACACCTTC; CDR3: CAWLAPDKANYGYTF
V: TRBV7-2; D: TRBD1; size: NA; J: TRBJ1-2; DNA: TGTGCCAGCAGCTTAAGGGGGACAGGGCTCTATGGCTACACCTTC; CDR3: CASSLRGTGLYGYTF
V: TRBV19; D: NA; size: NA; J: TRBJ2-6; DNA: TGTGCCAGTAGTATAGTAGGGGGTTACTCTGGGGCCAACGTCCTGACTTTC; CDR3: CASSIVGGYSGANVLTF
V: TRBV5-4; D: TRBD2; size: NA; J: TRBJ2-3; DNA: TGTGCCAGCAGCTTGGGTGAAGCGGGGCCTAGCACAGATACGCAGTATTTT; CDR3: CASSLGEAGPSTDTQYF
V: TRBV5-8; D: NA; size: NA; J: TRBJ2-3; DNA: TGTGCCAGCAGCTTGGATTTCGCAGATACGCAGTATTTT; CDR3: CASSLDFADTQYF
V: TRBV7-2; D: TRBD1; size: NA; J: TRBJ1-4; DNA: TGTGCCAGCAGCGAGGGGACAGCAACTAATGAAAAACTGTTTTTT; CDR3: CASSEGTATNEKLFF
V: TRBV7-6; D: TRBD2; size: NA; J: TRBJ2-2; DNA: TGTGCCAGCAGCTCCCGAGGAGCGGGGGTGTTTAACGGGGAGCTGTTTTTT; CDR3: CASSSRGAGVFNGELFF
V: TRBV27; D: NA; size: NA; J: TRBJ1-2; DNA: TGTGCCAGCAGTTATGGCGGAACCTATGGCTACACCTTC; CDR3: CASSYGGTYGYTF
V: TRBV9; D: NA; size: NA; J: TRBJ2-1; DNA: TGTGCCAGCACCACAGGGGGGGCGGGTTACAATGAGCAGTTCTTC; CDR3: CASTTGGAGYNEQFF
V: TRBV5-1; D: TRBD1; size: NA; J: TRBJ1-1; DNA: TGCGCCAGCAGCTTTTCGCGGGACAGGGGATCTGACACTGAAGCTTTCTTT; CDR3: CASSFSRDRGSDTEAFF